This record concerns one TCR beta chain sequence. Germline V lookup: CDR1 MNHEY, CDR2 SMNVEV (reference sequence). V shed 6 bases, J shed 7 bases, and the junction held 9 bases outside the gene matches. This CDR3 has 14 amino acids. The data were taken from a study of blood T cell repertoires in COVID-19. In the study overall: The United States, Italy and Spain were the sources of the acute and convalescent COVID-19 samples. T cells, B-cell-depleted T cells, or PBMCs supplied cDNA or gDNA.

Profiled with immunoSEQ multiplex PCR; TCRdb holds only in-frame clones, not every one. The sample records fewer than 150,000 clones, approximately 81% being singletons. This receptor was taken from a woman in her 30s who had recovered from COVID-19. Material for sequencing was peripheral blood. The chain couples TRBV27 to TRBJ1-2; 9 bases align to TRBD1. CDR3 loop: CASRPQGARLGYTF. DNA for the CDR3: TGTGCCAGCAGGCCACAGGGGGCCCGTCTTGGCTACACCTTC.